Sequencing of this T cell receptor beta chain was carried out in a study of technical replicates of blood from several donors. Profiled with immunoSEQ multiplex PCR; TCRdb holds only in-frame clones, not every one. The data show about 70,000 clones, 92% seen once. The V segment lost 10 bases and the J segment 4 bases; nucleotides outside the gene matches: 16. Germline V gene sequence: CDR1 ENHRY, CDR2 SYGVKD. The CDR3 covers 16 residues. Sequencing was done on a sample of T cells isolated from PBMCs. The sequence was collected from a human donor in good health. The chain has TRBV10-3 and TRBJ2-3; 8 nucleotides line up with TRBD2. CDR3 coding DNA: TGTGCCACGCAGAAAGATTTTAGCGGGATCCCAGATACGCAGTATTTT. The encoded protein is CATQKDFSGIPDTQYF.